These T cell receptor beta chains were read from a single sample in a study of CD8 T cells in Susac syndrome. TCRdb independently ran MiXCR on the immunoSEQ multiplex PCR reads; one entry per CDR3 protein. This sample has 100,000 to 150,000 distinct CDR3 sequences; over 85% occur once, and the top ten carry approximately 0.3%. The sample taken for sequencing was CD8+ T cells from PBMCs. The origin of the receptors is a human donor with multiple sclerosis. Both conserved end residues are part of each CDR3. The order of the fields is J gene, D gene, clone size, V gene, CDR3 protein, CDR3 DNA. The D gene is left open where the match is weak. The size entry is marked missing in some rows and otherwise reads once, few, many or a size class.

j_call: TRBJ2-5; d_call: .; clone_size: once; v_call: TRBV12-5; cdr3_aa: CASGLPQQETQYF; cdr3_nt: TGTGCTAGTGGTTTGCCGCAGCAAGAGACCCAGTACTTC
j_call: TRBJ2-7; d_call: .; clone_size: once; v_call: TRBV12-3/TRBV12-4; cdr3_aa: CASSLVRDSPLEQYF; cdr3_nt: TGTGCCAGCAGTTTGGTGCGGGACTCCCCTCTCGAGCAGTACTTC
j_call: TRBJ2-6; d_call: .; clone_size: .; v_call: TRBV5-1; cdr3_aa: CASSLDRRGAGANVLTF; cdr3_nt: TGCGCCAGCAGCTTGGATCGCAGGGGCGCCGGGGCCAACGTCCTGACTTTC
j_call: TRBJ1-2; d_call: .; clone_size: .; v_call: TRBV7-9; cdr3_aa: CASSLGDVHYGYTF; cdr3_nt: TGTGCCAGCAGCTTGGGGGACGTTCACTATGGCTACACCTTC
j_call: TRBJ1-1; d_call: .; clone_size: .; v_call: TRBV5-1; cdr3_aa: CASSLDRAAYEAFF; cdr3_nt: TGCGCCAGCAGCTTGGACCGGGCAGCCTATGAAGCTTTCTTT
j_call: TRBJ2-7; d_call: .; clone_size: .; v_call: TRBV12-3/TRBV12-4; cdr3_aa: CASSPFMGARGEQYF; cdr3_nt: TGTGCCAGCAGCCCCTTCATGGGTGCACGCGGCGAGCAGTACTTC
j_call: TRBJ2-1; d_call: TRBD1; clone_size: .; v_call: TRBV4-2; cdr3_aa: CASSQDEGTGAYNEQFF; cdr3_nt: TGTGCCAGCAGCCAAGATGAGGGGACAGGGGCGTACAATGAGCAGTTCTTC
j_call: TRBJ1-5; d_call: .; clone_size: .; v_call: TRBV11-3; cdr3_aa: CALYSNQPQHF; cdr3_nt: TGTGCCCTTTATAGCAATCAGCCCCAGCATTTT
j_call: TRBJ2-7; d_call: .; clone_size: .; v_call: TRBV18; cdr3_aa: CASSIRGSYEQYF; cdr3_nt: TGTGCCAGCTCTATCCGGGGGTCCTACGAGCAGTACTTC
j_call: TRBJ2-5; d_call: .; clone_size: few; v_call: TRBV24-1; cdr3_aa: CATSAARGAETQYF; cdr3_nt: TGTGCCACCAGTGCGGCCAGGGGAGCAGAGACCCAGTACTTC
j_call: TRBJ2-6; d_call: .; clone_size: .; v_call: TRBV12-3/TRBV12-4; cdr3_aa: CASSLSGSGANVLTF; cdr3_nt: TGTGCCAGCAGTTTGTCCGGGTCTGGGGCCAACGTCCTGACTTTC
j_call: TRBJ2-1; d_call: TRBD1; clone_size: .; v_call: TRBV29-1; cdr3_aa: CSVRTGSVNEQFF; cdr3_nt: TGCAGCGTTAGGACAGGGTCGGTAAATGAGCAGTTCTTC
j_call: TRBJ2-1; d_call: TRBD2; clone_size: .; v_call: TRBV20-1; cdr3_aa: CSVQAGGPGNEQFF; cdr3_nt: TGCAGCGTCCAAGCGGGAGGGCCGGGCAATGAGCAGTTCTTC
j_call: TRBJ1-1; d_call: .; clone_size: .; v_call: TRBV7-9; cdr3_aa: CASSLGGASYTEAFF; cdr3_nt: TGTGCCAGCAGCTTAGGGGGGGCCTCCTACACTGAAGCTTTCTTT
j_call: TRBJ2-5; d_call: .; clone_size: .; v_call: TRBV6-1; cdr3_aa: CASIPTVAGYETQYF; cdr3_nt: TGTGCCAGCATCCCAACGGTGGCGGGGTACGAGACCCAGTACTTC
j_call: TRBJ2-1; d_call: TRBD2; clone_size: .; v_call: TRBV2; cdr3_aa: CASREAGQSYNEQFF; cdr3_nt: TGTGCCAGCAGGGAAGCGGGGCAGTCCTACAATGAGCAGTTCTTC
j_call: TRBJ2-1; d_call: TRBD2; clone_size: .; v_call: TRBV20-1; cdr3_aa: CSAPTSGRVNEQFF; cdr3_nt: TGCAGTGCTCCAACTAGCGGGAGAGTCAATGAGCAGTTCTTC
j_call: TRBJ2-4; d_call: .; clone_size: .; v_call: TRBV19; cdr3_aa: CASSIAVAKNIQYF; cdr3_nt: TGTGCCAGTAGTATTGCGGTAGCCAAAAACATTCAGTACTTC
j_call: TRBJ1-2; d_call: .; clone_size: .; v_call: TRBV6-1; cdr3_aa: CASSKGPTGGNYGYTF; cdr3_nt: TGTGCCAGCAGTAAGGGACCGACGGGCGGGAACTATGGCTACACCTTC
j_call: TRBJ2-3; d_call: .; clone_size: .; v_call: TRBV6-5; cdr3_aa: CASSYAREGTDTQYF; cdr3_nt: TGTGCCAGCAGTTATGCACGTGAAGGGACAGATACGCAGTATTTT
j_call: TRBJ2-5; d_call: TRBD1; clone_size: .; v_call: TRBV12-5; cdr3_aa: CASGLAGQGAEETQYF; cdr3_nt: TGTGCTAGTGGTTTGGCCGGACAGGGGGCCGAAGAGACCCAGTACTTC
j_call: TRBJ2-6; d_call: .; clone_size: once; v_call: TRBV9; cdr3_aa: CASSLSATDYTGANVLTF; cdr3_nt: TGTGCCAGCAGCCTATCCGCGACTGACTACACTGGGGCCAACGTCCTGACTTTC
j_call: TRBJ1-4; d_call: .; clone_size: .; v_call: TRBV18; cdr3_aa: CASSPDGREKLFF; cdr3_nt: TGTGCCAGCTCACCGGACGGGCGTGAAAAACTGTTTTTT
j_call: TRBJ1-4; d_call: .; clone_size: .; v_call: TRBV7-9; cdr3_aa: CASSGETGTRNEKLFF; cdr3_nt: TGTGCCAGCAGCGGAGAAACAGGGACCCGTAATGAAAAACTGTTTTTT
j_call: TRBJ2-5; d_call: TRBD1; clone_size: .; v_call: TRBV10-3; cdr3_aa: CAIGSYRGRQETQYF; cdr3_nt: TGTGCCATTGGTTCGTACAGGGGACGCCAAGAGACCCAGTACTTC
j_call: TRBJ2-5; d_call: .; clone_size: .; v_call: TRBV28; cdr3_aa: CASSFEGIETQYF; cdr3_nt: TGTGCCAGCAGTTTTGAGGGGATCGAGACCCAGTACTTC
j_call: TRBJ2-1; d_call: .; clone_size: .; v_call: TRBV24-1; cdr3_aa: CATRDRLINEQFF; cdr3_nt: TGTGCCACCAGAGACAGGCTAATTAATGAGCAGTTCTTC
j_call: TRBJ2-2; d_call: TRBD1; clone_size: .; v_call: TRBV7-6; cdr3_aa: CASSLRDRVYTGELFF; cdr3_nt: TGTGCCAGCAGCCTAAGGGACAGGGTTTACACCGGGGAGCTGTTTTTT
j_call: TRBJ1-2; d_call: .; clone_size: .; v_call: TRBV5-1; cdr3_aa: CASSLYRGSDGYTF; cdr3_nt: TGCGCCAGCAGCTTGTATAGGGGTTCTGATGGCTACACCTTC
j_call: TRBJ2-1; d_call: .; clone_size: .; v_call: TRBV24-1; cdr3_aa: CATSGGGGTRAYNEQFF; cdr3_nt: TGTGCCACCAGTGGGGGGGGAGGGACACGCGCCTACAATGAGCAGTTCTTC
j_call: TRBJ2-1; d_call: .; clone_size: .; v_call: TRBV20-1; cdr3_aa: CSARDPQGSYNEQFF; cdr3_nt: TGCAGTGCTAGAGATCCCCAGGGGTCCTACAATGAGCAGTTCTTC
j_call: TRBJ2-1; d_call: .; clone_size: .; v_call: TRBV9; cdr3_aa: CASSVAGFNEQFF; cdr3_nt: TGTGCCAGCAGCGTAGCTGGTTTCAATGAGCAGTTCTTC
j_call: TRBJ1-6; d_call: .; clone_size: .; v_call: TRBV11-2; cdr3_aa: CASSLVGGMLPLHF; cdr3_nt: TGTGCCAGCAGCTTAGTCGGCGGGATGTTACCCCTCCACTTT
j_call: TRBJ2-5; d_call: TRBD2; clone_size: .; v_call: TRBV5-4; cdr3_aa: CASSSLREGQETQYF; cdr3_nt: TGTGCCAGCAGCTCGCTTCGGGAGGGCCAAGAGACCCAGTACTTC
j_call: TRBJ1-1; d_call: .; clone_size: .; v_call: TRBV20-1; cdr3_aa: CSARDYKGGNTEAFF; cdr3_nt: TGCAGTGCTAGAGATTACAAGGGGGGGAACACTGAAGCTTTCTTT
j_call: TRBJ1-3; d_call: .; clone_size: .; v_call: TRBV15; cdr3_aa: CATSRSAGRLRNTIYF; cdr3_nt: TGTGCCACCAGCAGATCGGCAGGGCGCCTTCGAAACACCATATATTTT
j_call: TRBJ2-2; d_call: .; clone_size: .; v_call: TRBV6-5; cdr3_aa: CASSYTSENTGELLF; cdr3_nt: TGTGCCAGCAGTTACACCTCGGAAAATACCGGGGAGCTGCTTTTT
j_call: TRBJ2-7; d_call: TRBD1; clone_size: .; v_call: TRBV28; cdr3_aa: CASSRGTGIYEQYF; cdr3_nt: TGTGCCAGCAGTCGCGGGACAGGGATCTACGAGCAGTACTTC
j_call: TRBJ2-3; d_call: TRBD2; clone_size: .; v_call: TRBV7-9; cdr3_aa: CASSRTRDLDTQYF; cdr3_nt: TGTGCCAGCAGCCGGACTAGGGACTTAGATACGCAGTATTTT